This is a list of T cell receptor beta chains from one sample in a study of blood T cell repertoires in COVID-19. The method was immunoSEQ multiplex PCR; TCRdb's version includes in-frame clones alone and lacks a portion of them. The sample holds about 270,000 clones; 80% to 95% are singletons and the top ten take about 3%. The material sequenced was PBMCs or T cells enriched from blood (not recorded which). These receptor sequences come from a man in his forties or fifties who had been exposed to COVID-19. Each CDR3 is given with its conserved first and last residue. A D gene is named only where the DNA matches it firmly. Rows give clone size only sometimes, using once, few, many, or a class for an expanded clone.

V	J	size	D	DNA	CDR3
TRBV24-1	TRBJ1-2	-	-	TGTGCCACCAGTGACTACTCCGGTAGTTATGGCTACACCTTC	CATSDYSGSYGYTF
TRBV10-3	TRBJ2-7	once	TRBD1	TGTGCCATCAGGGACACAGGGGTAGACGAGCAGTACTTC	CAIRDTGVDEQYF
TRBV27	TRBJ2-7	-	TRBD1	TGTGCCAGCAGTCTTACACAGGGGTCTCCCTACGAGCAGTACTTC	CASSLTQGSPYEQYF
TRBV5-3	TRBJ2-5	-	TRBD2	TGTGCCAGAAGCTTTAGGGGGACTAGCGGGAGATGGGAGACCCAGTACTTC	CARSFRGTSGRWETQYF
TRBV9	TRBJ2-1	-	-	TGTGCCAGCAGCGTAGAGATAGCCCCCGAAAATGAGCAGTTCTTC	CASSVEIAPENEQFF
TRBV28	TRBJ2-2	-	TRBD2	TGTGCCAGCAGGGCAGGGACTAGCCGGGCCGGGGAGCTGTTTTTT	CASRAGTSRAGELFF
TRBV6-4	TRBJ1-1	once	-	TGTGCCAGCAGTGCGGGTACGAACACTGAAGCTTTCTTT	CASSAGTNTEAFF
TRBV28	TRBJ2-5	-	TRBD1	TGTGCCAGCAGTCCGGGACAGGGGGAAGAGACCCAGTACTTC	CASSPGQGEETQYF
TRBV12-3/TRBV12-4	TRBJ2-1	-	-	TGTGCCAGCAGTTTGGCCTCAGACAATGAGCAGTTCTTC	CASSLASDNEQFF
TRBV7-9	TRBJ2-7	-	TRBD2	TGTGCCAGCAGCCGGACTAGCGGAACCTACGAGCAGTACTTC	CASSRTSGTYEQYF
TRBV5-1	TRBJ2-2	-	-	TGCGCCAGCAGCTTGCTATCCGGGGAGCTGTTTTTT	CASSLLSGELFF
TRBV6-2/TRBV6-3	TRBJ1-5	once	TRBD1	TGTGCCAGCAGTTCAGGACAGGGCTGGAATCAGCCCCAGCATTTT	CASSSGQGWNQPQHF
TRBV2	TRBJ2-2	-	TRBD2	TGTGCTTGGCGGGGGCTAGCGGGAGCTGCCACCGGGGAGCTGTTTTTT	CAWRGLAGAATGELFF
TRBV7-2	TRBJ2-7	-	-	TGTGCCAGCAGCGCATCACCCGGGACTTCCTATCCCTACGAGCAGTACTTC	CASSASPGTSYPYEQYF
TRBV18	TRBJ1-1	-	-	TGTGCCAGCTCACCCCCGAAACAGGCCGCCCTTTTTGAAGCTTTCTTT	CASSPPKQAALFEAFF